One T cell receptor (beta chain) is described in this entry. Its antigen is currently not known. Nothing much larger sits one base from this clone, and base qualities are not available. The sample comes from a study of identifying expanded T cells in peripheral blood (dated by TCRdb to between 2019 and 2020). About the full investigation: Technical replicates were generated by sequencing separate aliquots of the same genomic DNA pool, and four replicates were compared pairwise.

No immune events, such as infections, were documented for the healthy donors during the collection period. To calibrate time-dependent variance in a beta-binomial model of T-cell clone differential abundance, blood repertoires from healthy donors were used as a training cohort. The training cohort was composed of roughly ten healthy donors, 3 female and 7 male. The donors were between about 25 and 65 years old, with an average age of roughly 41 years. Whole blood, obtained from a commercial supplier, was collected from each healthy donor at three time points spaced roughly 14 days apart. For immunosequencing, genomic DNA was extracted from whole blood that had not been sorted. The study at large found these results: The authors expected that over much longer intervals, such as months to years, biological variance in healthy repertoires might increase even further. The binomial model flagged around 1.2 differentially abundant clones between technical replicates but about 15 over approximately 2 weeks and approximately 18 over roughly 4 weeks. In all healthy donors, the variance in clone template counts between samples taken around 14 days apart rose significantly as total template count increased. Across all healthy-donor time intervals, the beta-binomial model significantly cut both the number of clones called differentially abundant and the false-positive rate.

The immunoSEQ Assay, which uses bias-controlled multiplex PCR amplification of genomic DNA, was used to profile TCRbeta CDR3 regions. Per the source publication's procedure: To quantify the absolute abundance of each unique TCRbeta CDR3 region, the sequences were collapsed and filtered. Differential abundance was assessed using a binomial (Fisher-equivalent) model and a beta-binomial model in which time-dependent variance fitted from healthy donors was added. Clones with fewer than 5 combined templates were removed, and differential abundance was called for clones with a Benjamini-Hochberg FDR below 0.01. Beta-binomial variance was modeled as a function of total template count across the two samples using the form v = (b*log(k)+a)^2. Here the immuneACCESS table is served through TCRdb, limited to in-frame sequences with V and J called. Missing clones are a known gap in these copies; in checked studies unresolved V genes cover under half, and the rest lacks a known reason. V and J calls and clone size are as listed in that table; D and trimming were resolved from the DNA. For this sample the table gives 100,000 to 150,000 clones, of which approximately 86% were detected only once. The top ten clonotypes cover 7.5% to 8.5% of the sample.

From the cysteine up to the phenylalanine, the CDR3 has a length of 13 residues. Only the CDR3 part of the read is kept: 39 bases, read in frame from the first base. Taken from the germline V gene, the CDR1 and CDR2 loops are SQVTM and ANQGSEA. After removal of 7 bases from V and 4 bases from J, the junction retains 9 bases not matched to a gene. This receptor was identified in a person aged 18 to 75 in good health. The chain joins TRBV29-1 to TRBJ1-1, and TRBD1 matches 7 of the central bases. Sample: blood. The nucleotides read TGCAGCGGTGATACAGGGGTCGGCACTGAAGCTTTCTTT. Its translation reads: CSGDTGVGTEAFF. Here the CDR3 is joined to the reference TRBV29-1 and TRBJ1-1 genes, and the full variable domain is: SAVISQKPSRDICQRGTSLTIQCQVDSQVTMMFWYRQQPGQSLTLIATANQGSEATYESGFVIDKFPISRPNLTFSTLTVSNMSPEDSSIYLCSGDTGVGTEAFFGQGTRLTVV.